The 25 T cell receptor beta chains reported below all come from one sample, sequenced in a study of identical twins. TCRdb independently ran MiXCR on the 5' RACE reads; one entry per CDR3 protein. Here the sample spans about 810,000 distinct CDR3 sequences, around an eighth being singletons. The sample was also reused in another study, on yellow fever vaccine responses in identical twins.

What was sequenced was PBMCs. The source of these receptors is a woman under 30 in good health.

This chain links TRBV2 with TRBJ2-3, with D possibly TRBD2 on 6 matching bases. CDR1 is SNHLY and CDR2 is FYNNEI in the germline V gene. The CDR3 loop spans 17 amino acids. The V end lost 6 bases, the J end lost 6 bases, and 25 bases lay between the germline ends. The CDR3 DNA reads TGTGCCAGCAGCGGCGGAGTCGGAGGGGCTAGTGAGGATACGCAGTATTTT. As protein: CASSGGVGGASEDTQYF.

The chain employs TRBV5-5 and TRBJ1-1; D is undetermined. This CDR3 has 15 amino acids. The V end lost 2 bases, the J end lost 1 base, and 12 bases lay between the germline ends. Per the germline V gene, CDR1 is SGHKS and CDR2 is YYEKEE (reference sequence). Here the CDR3 reads CASSFFGSSNTEAFF. DNA of the CDR3: TGTGCCAGCAGCTTTTTTGGGAGCTCGAACACTGAAGCTTTCTTT.

Ten or more counts support this clonotype. The J gene is TRBJ2-2, the V gene TRBV12-3 or TRBV12-4; D uncertain. The CDR3 runs 15 residues. Trimming took 2 bases from V and 1 from J, leaving 8 bases between them. CDR3 sequence reads: CASSLLSGNTGELFF. The CDR3 nucleotides are TGTGCCAGCAGTTTATTGTCCGGGAACACCGGGGAGCTGTTTTTT.

This clonotype was detected only a few times. This rearrangement joins TRBV3-1 to TRBJ2-3; 12 bases align to TRBD2. V lost 4 bases and J lost 0; bases outside the gene matches: 5. This CDR3 is built from 17 residues. Germline assignment: CDR1 LGHDT and CDR2 YNNKEL (reference sequence). CDR3 loop: CASSRKGTSGSTDTQYF. In nucleotides, the CDR3 is TGTGCCAGCAGCCGGAAGGGGACTAGCGGGAGCACAGATACGCAGTATTTT.

This clonotype has at least ten counts. The CDR3 region is CASSSAGTGYNEQFF. The CDR3 DNA reads TGCGCCAGCAGCTCCGCCGGGACAGGTTACAATGAGCAGTTCTTC. The rearrangement links TRBV5-1 to TRBJ2-1; 8 positions agree with TRBD1. V gave up 3 bases and J gave up 4 bases; unmatched junction bases: 6. The CDR3 length is 15 residues. Germline loops: CDR1 SGHRS, CDR2 YFSETQ.

This clonotype was recorded at least ten times. The chain has TRBV29-1 and TRBJ1-1, with D unresolved. Trimming pared 5 bases from V and 1 base from J, leaving 14 bases between. This CDR3 region has 14 residues. Germline V lookup: CDR1 SQVTM, CDR2 ANQGSEA. In nucleotides, the CDR3 is TGCAGCGTTTCCCCACCCCTTCGGAACACTGAAGCTTTCTTT. Translating it yields CSVSPPLRNTEAFF.

CDR3: CASSLTWAGYGETQYF. CDR3 sequence (DNA): TGTGCCAGCAGTTTAACTTGGGCTGGGTACGGGGAGACCCAGTACTTC. The J gene is TRBJ2-5, the V gene TRBV27; D not resolved. The CDR3 consists of 16 residues. V shed 2 bases and J shed 5 bases, with 18 bases lying between them. The germline gives CDR1 MNHEY, CDR2 SMNVEV (reference sequence).

The chain has TRBV9 and TRBJ2-7; weak D call: TRBD2 (6 bases). CDR3 length: 15 amino acids. Germline loops: CDR1 SGDLS, CDR2 YYNGEE. V lost 0 bases and J lost 3, with 13 bases in between. This chain's CDR3 is CASSVEGTSSYEQYF. The CDR3 nucleotides are TGTGCCAGCAGCGTAGAGGGTACTAGCAGCTACGAGCAGTACTTC.

This sequence joins TRBV28 and TRBJ2-5; TRBD1 agrees at 9 bases. The CDR3 extends over 18 amino acids. J was trimmed by 5 bases and V by 3 bases; bases with no gene match: 16. CDR1 MDHEN and CDR2 SYDVKM come from the germline V gene. The CDR3 loop is CASSLPPPQGAIMETQYF. CDR3 sequence (DNA): TGTGCCAGCAGTTTGCCCCCTCCACAGGGGGCGATTATGGAGACCCAGTACTTC.

The gene calls are TRBV20-1 and TRBJ2-3, with 10 nucleotides matching TRBD1. The CDR3 runs to 15 residues. With V trimmed by 5 bases and J by 6 bases, 11 bases remained unmatched. CDR1 and CDR2 from the germline V gene are DFQATT and SNEGSKA (reference sequence). The CDR3 nucleotides are TGCAGTGCTCGCCGACAGGGGGCGAAGGCGGATACGCAGTATTTT. It specifies CSARRQGAKADTQYF.

At least ten counts were recorded for this clonotype. The J gene is TRBJ1-5, the V gene TRBV2; D gene ambiguous. Deletions cut 0 bases from V and 1 base from J, with 16 bases between. Germline assignment: CDR1 SNHLY and CDR2 FYNNEI. The CDR3 spans 18 residues. The CDR3 DNA follows: TGTGCCAGCAGTGAAGCGCTTTTCGGGTCCAAAAGCAATCAGCCCCAGCATTTT. It translates to CASSEALFGSKSNQPQHF.

This clonotype was seen only a few times. V usage is TRBV12-3 or TRBV12-4 and J usage is TRBJ1-6, with D maybe TRBD1 (6 bases). Trimming took off 6 bases at V and 6 bases at J, with 12 bases between the two ends. CDR3 size: 14 residues. The CDR3 region is CASSPGQSNSPLHF. CDR3 bases: TGTGCCAGCAGCCCTGGACAGTCTAATTCACCCCTCCACTTT.

Only a few counts were recorded for this clonotype. This chain joins TRBV20-1 and TRBJ2-5, with unresolved D. The V end was cut by 0 bases, the J end by 4 bases, with 15 bases between. The CDR3 has 15 residues. Germline V gives CDR1 DFQATT, CDR2 SNEGSKA (reference sequence). In nucleotides, the CDR3 is TGCAGTGCTAGAGATGCGAGAGGTTCGTCAGAGACCCAGTACTTC. Amino acid sequence: CSARDARGSSETQYF.

This clonotype was picked up a small number of times. The chain employs TRBV2 and TRBJ1-2; 10 bases are shared with TRBD1. The germline gives CDR1 SNHLY, CDR2 FYNNEI. Germline trimming cut 7 bases from V and 5 bases from J; bases unmatched to any gene: 4. CDR3 length: 13 residues. This CDR3 reads CASTQDRGYGYTF. The CDR3 DNA follows: TGTGCCAGCACCCAGGACAGGGGGTATGGCTACACCTTC. Drawing the rest from reference TRBV2 and TRBJ1-2, the complete variable domain is EPEVTQTPSHQVTQMGQEVILRCVPISNHLYFYWYRQILGQKVEFLVSFYNNEISEKSEIFDDQFSVERPDGSNFTLKIRSTKLEDSAMYFCASTQDRGYGYTFGSGTRLTVV.

This clonotype was recorded many times. The rearrangement uses TRBV7-9 and TRBJ1-1; D is undetermined. The CDR3 has 14 residues. Trimming cost V 0 bases and J 1 base, with 6 bases left between them. Per germline, CDR1 SEHNR and CDR2 FQNEAQ (reference sequence). The CDR3 region is CASSLAQGNTEAFF. CDR3 DNA sequence: TGTGCCAGCAGCTTAGCACAAGGGAACACTGAAGCTTTCTTT.

The table lists this clonotype with a few counts. The CDR3 region is CSARDLELAGFEQFF. The CDR3 DNA follows: TGCAGTGCTAGAGATCTTGAACTAGCGGGATTTGAGCAGTTCTTC. The genes are TRBV20-1 and TRBJ2-1; TRBD2 agrees at 10 bases. Germline V gene data show CDR1 as DFQATT and CDR2 as SNEGSKA (reference sequence). CDR3 length: 15 residues. V shed 0 bases and J 9 bases; nucleotides not matched to a gene: 8.

The chain has TRBV14 and TRBJ2-2, with 9 bases that match TRBD2. J gave up 0 bases and V 2 bases, and 7 bases lay outside the gene matches. Germline CDR1 SGHDN, CDR2 FVKESK. The CDR3 totals 18 residues. The CDR3 loop reads CASSQRASGAANTGELFF. Here the CDR3 DNA reads TGTGCCAGCAGCCAAAGGGCTAGCGGGGCGGCGAACACCGGGGAGCTGTTTTTT.

This clonotype was detected a few times. The rearrangement uses TRBV7-9 and TRBJ2-5, with D perhaps matching TRBD1 (5 bases). The CDR3 covers 15 residues. V gave up 3 bases and J gave up 1 base, with 12 bases separating them. Germline V gene lookup returns CDR1 SEHNR and CDR2 FQNEAQ (reference sequence). As DNA, the CDR3 is TGTGCCAGCAGCTTCCCGAGACAGAGCCAAGAGACCCAGTACTTC. It is translated as CASSFPRQSQETQYF. Full variable domain (rest looked up from reference TRBV7-9 and TRBJ2-5): DTGVSQNPRHKITKRGQNVTFRCDPISEHNRLYWYRQTLGQGPEFLTYFQNEAQLEKSRLLSDRFSAERPKGSFSTLEIQRTEQGDSAMYLCASSFPRQSQETQYFGPGTRLLVL.

A few counts support this clonotype. This chain links TRBV7-8 with TRBJ2-2; no reliable D call. CDR1 and CDR2 from the germline V gene are SGHVS and FQNEAQ. V dropped 2 bases and J dropped 4 bases, with 14 bases sitting between them. This CDR3 is 16 amino acids long. The CDR3 spells CASSLLTFWGTGELFF. CDR3 DNA: TGTGCCAGCAGCTTACTTACCTTTTGGGGCACCGGGGAGCTGTTTTTT.

This clonotype has more than one count but fewer than ten. The chain employs TRBV27 and TRBJ2-2, with D perhaps TRBD2 (6 bases). The V gene lost 2 bases and the J gene lost 4 bases, with 14 bases spanning the gap. Per the germline V gene, CDR1 is MNHEY and CDR2 is SMNVEV (reference sequence). The length of the CDR3 is 16 residues. CDR3 DNA: TGTGCCAGCAGTTTAAGCGGTTTGGGAGGCACCGGGGAGCTGTTTTTT. Protein product: CASSLSGLGGTGELFF.

Many counts were recorded for this clonotype. The rearrangement uses TRBV6-1 and TRBJ2-2; 10 bases are a match to TRBD1. After removal of 6 bases from V and 4 bases from J, the junction contained 2 bases not matched to a gene. Germline CDR1 MNHNS, CDR2 SASEGT. The CDR3 sequence is 14 residues long. The CDR3 loop reads CASRRTGGTGELFF. Here the CDR3 DNA reads TGTGCCAGCAGGAGGACAGGGGGCACCGGGGAGCTGTTTTTT.

The J gene is TRBJ2-1, the V gene TRBV3-1; tentative D call: TRBD1 (6 bases). The CDR3 has 17 residues. Germline loops: CDR1 LGHDT, CDR2 YNNKEL (reference sequence). V gave up 11 bases and J gave up 1 base, with 24 bases separating them. The CDR3 region has the DNA TGTGCCTGCTCCAAGCAGTTACTGGGGACATCCTACAATGAGCAGTTCTTC. This gives the protein CACSKQLLGTSYNEQFF.

This clonotype was seen a few times. The chain combines TRBV19 with TRBJ2-7; possibly TRBD1 or TRBD2 for D (5 bases each). The germline V gene encodes CDR1 LNHDA and CDR2 SQIVND (reference sequence). Trimming left V 10 bases short and J 3 bases short, with 22 bases between. This CDR3 comprises 15 residues. In DNA form, the CDR3 reads TGTGCCACCCAAAAGAGTGGGGGATCCTTCTACGAGCAGTACTTC. It translates to CATQKSGGSFYEQYF.

This clonotype appeared many times. The chain has TRBV25-1 and TRBJ2-6; the D is unclear. Trimming took off 6 bases at V and 2 bases at J, with 5 bases between the two ends. The length of the CDR3 is 13 residues. Germline-derived CDR1 and CDR2 are MGHDK and SYGVNS. The CDR3 loop reads CASRLPGANVLTF. Written as DNA, the CDR3 is TGTGCCAGCAGACTCCCTGGGGCCAACGTCCTGACTTTC.

This clonotype has at least ten counts. The CDR3 DNA reads as TGTGCCAGCAGCCAAGACTACACAGATACGCAGTATTTT. Translation gives CASSQDYTDTQYF. V and J are TRBV3-1 and TRBJ2-3; no clear D gene. CDR3 length equals 13 residues. The V gene's germline CDR1 is LGHDT and CDR2 YNNKEL (reference sequence). Trimming took off 0 bases at V and 2 bases at J, with 3 bases between the two ends.